This record looks at one T cell receptor beta chain sequence and its context. With 2 bases removed from V and 6 bases from J, the gap between germline ends came to 7 bases. The CDR3 is 13 amino acids. Germline CDR1 SEHNR, CDR2 FQNEAQ (reference sequence). This sample is part of a study of blood T cell repertoires in COVID-19. As for the study in general: T cells, B-cell-depleted T cells, or PBMCs provided the cDNA or gDNA that served as material.

TCRdb's copy holds only in-frame clones and misses some; the assay was immunoSEQ multiplex PCR. Counted here are hundreds of thousands of clones, roughly 90% occurring once; the ten biggest clones make up about 1%. Cohort allocation depended upon clinical history that participants reported. Cohort 3 donors were reported recovered after two negative PCRs, clearance, or symptom resolution. The sequenced sample consisted of PBMCs or T cells enriched from blood (not recorded which). This sequence originates from a woman aged 30 to 39 who had recovered from COVID-19. V usage is TRBV7-9 and J usage is TRBJ2-2; D ambiguous. The CDR3 bases are TGTGCCAGCAGCTTAACTGGTTCCGGGGAGCTGTTTTTT. Translated, it gives CASSLTGSGELFF.